The 11 T cell receptor beta chains in this list originate from one sample, sequenced in a study of T cell responses to AZD1222 COVID-19 vaccine. Profiling relied on immunoSEQ multiplex PCR, and the TCRdb table lists in-frame clones only, not all of them. The repertoire holds over 90,000 clones, with 86% as singletons. Source: peripheral blood, taken on day 0 of AZD1222 vaccination. The receptors were sampled from an adult in good health.

This sequence joins TRBV20-1 and TRBJ2-7; D is unresolved. The CDR3 runs to 11 residues. V lost 0 bases, J lost 6 bases, and 6 bases lay in between. The germline gives CDR1 DFQATT, CDR2 SNEGSKA (reference sequence). Here the CDR3 DNA reads TGCAGTGCTAGAGACATGGGCGAGCAGTACTTC. Translation: CSARDMGEQYF.

This clone was observed a single time. The genes are TRBV30 and TRBJ2-5, with D unclear. Germline V gives CDR1 GTSNPN, CDR2 SVGIG (reference sequence). The CDR3 has 11 residues. V lost 0 bases and J lost 5, with 4 bases in between. The CDR3 region is CAWSVRETQYF. Written as DNA, the CDR3 is TGTGCCTGGAGTGTCAGGGAGACCCAGTACTTC.

This sequence joins TRBV27 and TRBJ1-2; a weak D match, TRBD1 (5 bases). Germline V gene sequence: CDR1 MNHEY, CDR2 SMNVEV (reference sequence). The V gene lost 0 bases and the J gene lost 0 bases, with 11 bases spanning the gap. This CDR3 is built from 16 residues. The CDR3 region has the DNA TGTGCCAGCAGTTTATCACTCACAGGAGCTAACTATGGCTACACCTTC. This translates into CASSLSLTGANYGYTF.

The rearrangement uses TRBV9 and TRBJ1-1; D is undetermined. This CDR3 comprises 14 residues. V lost 0 bases to trimming and J lost 2 bases, with 8 bases between them. The germline V gene encodes CDR1 SGDLS and CDR2 YYNGEE. Here the CDR3 DNA reads TGTGCCAGCAGCGTAGTTGGAAGCAACACTGAAGCTTTCTTT. It encodes CASSVVGSNTEAFF.

The chain combines TRBV19 with TRBJ2-3; the D gene is possibly TRBD2 (5 bases). V gave up 4 bases and J gave up 6 bases, with 8 bases separating them. The length of the CDR3 is 12 residues. Germline lookup yields CDR1 LNHDA and CDR2 SQIVND (reference sequence). The DNA for the CDR3 is TGTGCCAGTAGTACGGGGTTTGATACGCAGTATTTT. Translation gives CASSTGFDTQYF.

The rearrangement uses TRBV7-9 and TRBJ2-7, with TRBD1 identical over 7 bases. Trimming took 5 bases from V and 2 from J; bases not matched to a gene: 6. The CDR3 is made up of 14 amino acids. Germline values: CDR1 SEHNR, CDR2 FQNEAQ (reference sequence). In nucleotides, the CDR3 is TGTGCCAGCAGCCCCGGGACAGTTCCCTACGAGCAGTACTTC. This codes for CASSPGTVPYEQYF.

This clone was found a few times. The chain links TRBV25-1 to TRBJ1-6; D is ambiguous. This CDR3 is built from 13 residues. With 8 bases removed from V and 8 bases from J, the gap between germline ends came to 13 bases. Germline assignment: CDR1 MGHDK and CDR2 SYGVNS. The CDR3 DNA follows: TGTGCCAGCGGTTTGGGGTGGGATTCACCCCTCCACTTT. It is translated as CASGLGWDSPLHF.

The chain is built from TRBV14 and TRBJ1-2; D call uncertain. V was shortened by 1 base and J by 14 bases, with 14 bases between the two germline ends. The length of the CDR3 is 12 residues. Germline CDR1 reads SGHDN; CDR2 reads FVKESK. The CDR3 reads CASSQVWAAYTF. The CDR3 nucleotides are TGTGCCAGCAGCCAAGTTTGGGCTGCGTATACCTTC.

This chain joins TRBV2 and TRBJ1-3; 7 bases match TRBD1. CDR1 is SNHLY and CDR2 is FYNNEI in the germline V gene. The V segment lost 7 bases and the J segment 4 bases; nucleotides outside the gene matches: 4. This CDR3 has 13 amino acids. Here the CDR3 reads CASNGQAGNTIYF. The CDR3 bases are TGTGCCAGCAATGGACAGGCGGGAAACACCATATATTTT.

The chain has TRBV18 and TRBJ1-3; D is ambiguous. This CDR3 contains 13 residues. Germline V gives CDR1 KGHSH, CDR2 LQKENI. Trimming took off 11 bases at V and 1 base at J, with 12 bases between the two ends. The chain's CDR3 is CAVGDPSGNTIYF. CDR3 sequence (DNA): TGTGCCGTCGGGGATCCATCTGGAAACACCATATATTTT.

The rearrangement links TRBV7-3 to TRBJ2-1; the D is unclear. V lost 5 bases and J lost 6, with 17 bases in between. Germline V gene lookup returns CDR1 SGHTA and CDR2 FQGTGA. The CDR3 runs 15 residues. The CDR3 here is CASSPTASTGNEQFF. The CDR3 nucleotides are TGTGCCAGCAGCCCCACCGCGTCGACGGGCAATGAGCAGTTCTTC.